The 25 T cell receptor beta chains below were found in one sample sequenced in a study of T cell repertoires in ileal Crohn's disease. The method was immunoSEQ multiplex PCR; TCRdb's version includes in-frame clones alone and lacks a portion of them. The sample has about 6,900 clones; 75% to 85% are singletons. What was sequenced was ileal tissue. Source of these receptors: an adult with Crohn's disease.

The chain links TRBV6-5 to TRBJ2-3; the match to TRBD2 covers 7 bases. The CDR3 sequence is 14 residues long. The junction had 2 bases not matched to a gene; V was cut back by 4 bases and J by 1 base. CDR1 MNHEY and CDR2 SVGAGI come from the germline V gene. CDR3 sequence: CASSSRGGTDTQYF. The CDR3 DNA follows: TGTGCCAGCAGTTCCCGGGGGGGCACAGATACGCAGTATTTT.

The CDR3 DNA follows: TGTGCCAGCGGGACAGTCTCTCGAGCCCAGCATTTT. Encoded protein: CASGTVSRAQHF. The genes are TRBV2 and TRBJ1-5; the match to TRBD1 covers 7 bases. The CDR3 covers 12 residues. Germline V lookup: CDR1 SNHLY, CDR2 FYNNEI. With 8 bases clipped from V and 11 bases from J, the junction kept 9 bases outside the gene matches.

By share, this clone ranks as large. The chain is built from TRBV11-1 and TRBJ2-7, with 9 bases aligning to TRBD1. V lost 8 bases and J lost 0; bases outside the gene matches: 8. Germline V gene data show CDR1 as SGHAT and CDR2 as FQDESV (reference sequence). This CDR3 is built from 15 residues. CDR3 amino acids: CASGGQGPSSYEQYF. CDR3 in DNA: TGTGCCAGCGGGGGACAGGGCCCTTCCTCCTACGAGCAGTACTTC. Together with reference TRBV11-1 and TRBJ2-7, the CDR3 gives the full variable domain: EAEVAQSPRYKITEKSQAVAFWCDPISGHATLYWYRQILGQGPELLVQFQDESVVDDSQLPKDRFSAERLKGVDSTLKIQPAELGDSAMYLCASGGQGPSSYEQYFGPGTRLTVT.

This chain connects TRBV6-1 to TRBJ1-2, with 10 bases identical to TRBD1. The CDR3 totals 13 residues. CDR1 is MNHNS and CDR2 is SASEGT in the germline V gene. V shed 8 bases, J shed 7 bases, and the junction held 7 bases outside the gene matches. The CDR3 reads CASSRQGAGGYTF. CDR3 bases: TGTGCCAGCTCCCGACAGGGGGCAGGTGGCTACACCTTC.

The chain is built from TRBV6-5 and TRBJ2-7; maybe TRBD2 (5 bases). CDR3 length: 15 amino acids. V dropped 2 bases and J dropped 2 bases, with 13 bases sitting between them. Germline values: CDR1 MNHEY, CDR2 SVGAGI. In nucleotides, the CDR3 is TGTGCCAGCAGTTACACGGGATTAAACACCTACGAGCAGTACTTC. It is translated as CASSYTGLNTYEQYF.

The CDR3 coding sequence is TGCGCCAGCAGCTGGGACAGGGTAAAGGGAAACACCATATATTTT. Protein: CASSWDRVKGNTIYF. This chain uses TRBV5-1 with TRBJ1-3; 9 nucleotides match TRBD1. V was clipped by 3 bases and J by 4 bases; unmatched bases: 5. Germline assignment: CDR1 SGHRS and CDR2 YFSETQ. The CDR3 extends over 15 amino acids.

The chain employs TRBV10-3 and TRBJ2-1, with 12 bases aligning to TRBD2. The CDR3 is made up of 13 amino acids. The junction had 1 base not matched to a gene; V was cut back by 2 bases and J by 11 bases. Per germline, CDR1 ENHRY and CDR2 SYGVKD. DNA of the CDR3: TGTGCCATCAGTGAGGGACTAGCGGGAAAGCAGTTCTTC. The encoded protein is CAISEGLAGKQFF.

V and J are TRBV28 and TRBJ1-5; D not resolved. The CDR3 covers 16 residues. CDR1 and CDR2 from the germline V gene are MDHEN and SYDVKM. The ends were cut back, 4 bases at V and 5 bases at J, with 18 bases in the middle. The CDR3 region has the DNA TGTGCCAGCAGTTCCAGAATCCGGGAGTTTGATCAGCCCCAGCATTTT. It codes for CASSSRIREFDQPQHF.

The rearrangement uses TRBV5-5 and TRBJ2-2, with 7 bases identical to TRBD2. This CDR3 has 15 amino acids. J was trimmed by 5 bases and V by 0 bases; bases with no gene match: 4. CDR1 and CDR2 from the germline V gene are SGHKS and YYEKEE (reference sequence). The CDR3 DNA follows: TGTGCCAGCAGCTTGGACCAGCGGGGAACCGGGGAGCTGTTTTTT. As protein: CASSLDQRGTGELFF.

The genes are TRBV11-2 and TRBJ2-2; 7 nucleotides agree with TRBD1. CDR3 length: 16 residues. V dropped 5 bases and J dropped 1; count of bases not matched to a gene: 7. CDR1 and CDR2 (germline): SGHAT, FQNNGV. The CDR3 DNA is TGTGCCAGCAGCGACCACAGGGGCGTGAACACCGGGGAGCTGTTTTTT. It translates to CASSDHRGVNTGELFF.

This clone has just one count. The genes are TRBV29-1 and TRBJ2-1, with 7 bases matching TRBD2. Germline loops: CDR1 SQVTM, CDR2 ANQGSEA. CDR3 length: 16 amino acids. V shed 4 bases and J 4 bases; nucleotides not matched to a gene: 13. The CDR3 nucleotides read TGCAGCGTTGGGGGGGAGGGGCCTGGCAGATACAATGAGCAGTTCTTC. Its protein is CSVGGEGPGRYNEQFF.

The chain joins TRBV5-1 to TRBJ2-7; 11 bases match TRBD2. Losses at the gene ends were 0 bases for V and 2 bases for J; bases not matched to a gene: 7. The germline V gene encodes CDR1 SGHRS and CDR2 YFSETQ. This CDR3 has 17 amino acids. The CDR3 region has the DNA TGCGCCAGCAGCTTGGCCGGGCTAGCGGGAGGTACCTACGAGCAGTACTTC. This encodes CASSLAGLAGGTYEQYF.

The gene calls are TRBV6-1 and TRBJ2-7; D is perhaps TRBD2 (5 bases). Germline V gene sequence: CDR1 MNHNS, CDR2 SASEGT. The CDR3 covers 13 residues. V gave up 8 bases and J gave up 0 bases, with 11 bases separating them. The CDR3 here is CASPADSSYEQYF. In nucleotides, the CDR3 is TGTGCCAGCCCGGCGGACTCCTCCTACGAGCAGTACTTC.

The genes are TRBV11-2 and TRBJ2-1, with no clear D. The CDR3 is 16 amino acids. Germline values: CDR1 SGHAT, CDR2 FQNNGV. V was cut by 0 bases and J by 5 bases, with 14 bases left in between. As DNA, the CDR3 is TGTGCCAGCAGCTTAGAGAGCGCGATAAGAAACAATGAGCAGTTCTTC. This gives the protein CASSLESAIRNNEQFF. Based on the CDR3 plus reference TRBV11-2 and TRBJ2-1, the full variable domain is EAGVAQSPRYKIIEKRQSVAFWCNPISGHATLYWYQQILGQGPKLLIQFQNNGVVDDSQLPKDRFSAERLKGVDSTLKIQPAKLEDSAVYLCASSLESAIRNNEQFFGPGTRLTVL.

J is TRBJ2-6 and V is TRBV18; no firm D call. Germline V gene sequence: CDR1 KGHSH, CDR2 LQKENI. Between the trimmed V and J ends, which lost 0 bases and 2 bases, there was a span of 11 bases. This CDR3 region has 17 residues. CDR3 nucleotide sequence: TGTGCCAGCTCACCACCCAATATGGCCCCTGGGGCCAACGTCCTGACTTTC. Translated, it gives CASSPPNMAPGANVLTF.

Remarks on this clone: At one of its ends the junction is not consistent with the germline gene, which may arise from a read error. The chain links TRBV28 to TRBJ2-7, with D possibly being TRBD1 (5 bases). Germline CDR1 reads MDHEN; CDR2 reads SYDVKM. The CDR3 totals 14 residues. CDR3 in amino acids: CASSLDRLSSEQYF. CDR3 coding DNA: TGTGCCAGCAGTTTAGACAGATTGTCCTCCGAGCAGTACTTC.

The chain combines TRBV6-5 with TRBJ2-3; no reliable D call. The CDR3 runs 15 residues. Germline CDR1 is MNHEY and CDR2 is SVGAGI. V was trimmed by 0 bases and J by 0 bases, leaving 7 bases between them. CDR3 residues: CASSYSSFSTDTQYF. The CDR3 DNA sequence: TGTGCCAGCAGTTACTCATCCTTTAGCACAGATACGCAGTATTTT.

The chain links TRBV6-4 to TRBJ2-2; D gene ambiguous. The germline V gene encodes CDR1 MRHNA and CDR2 SNTAGT. V lost 4 bases and J lost 3, with 12 bases in between. The CDR3 spans 15 residues. CDR3 region: CASSVGASDTGELFF. The CDR3 nucleotides are TGTGCCAGCAGTGTAGGAGCTAGTGACACCGGGGAGCTGTTTTTT.

This chain joins TRBV19 and TRBJ1-2; 7 nucleotides line up with TRBD1. With 6 bases clipped from V and 2 bases from J, the junction kept 6 bases outside the gene matches. The germline gives CDR1 LNHDA, CDR2 SQIVND (reference sequence). The CDR3 is made up of 14 amino acids. CDR3 bases: TGTGCCAGTAGCCGACAGGGACCCAACTATGGCTACACCTTC. Amino acids: CASSRQGPNYGYTF.

CDR3: CASSFLAGATDTQYF. DNA of the CDR3: TGTGCCAGCAGTTTTCTAGCGGGAGCGACAGATACGCAGTATTTT. This rearrangement joins TRBV6-4 to TRBJ2-3; TRBD2 agrees at 10 bases. J lost 3 bases, V lost 5 bases, and 5 bases had no gene match. Germline CDR1 reads MRHNA; CDR2 reads SNTAGT. This CDR3 region has 15 residues.

The chain carries TRBV27 and TRBJ2-7; 7 bases are a match to TRBD2. Germline CDR1 is MNHEY and CDR2 is SMNVEV (reference sequence). J lost 2 bases, V lost 2 bases, and 3 bases had no gene match. The CDR3 sequence is 14 residues long. This chain's CDR3 is CASSLSGDTYEQYF. The DNA of the CDR3 is TGTGCCAGCAGTTTAAGCGGGGATACCTACGAGCAGTACTTC.

This clone has a single count. J is TRBJ2-7 and V is TRBV7-9; 12 bases line up with TRBD2. V lost 5 bases to trimming and J lost 4 bases; unmatched junction nucleotides: 6. Germline V gene lookup returns CDR1 SEHNR and CDR2 FQNEAQ (reference sequence). The CDR3 sequence is 15 residues long. CDR3 sequence (DNA): TGTGCCAGCAGCCAACTAGCGGGAGGCGGATACGAGCAGTACTTC. Translating gives CASSQLAGGGYEQYF.

The CDR3 protein is CASSLSLHLADTQYF. The CDR3 nucleotides are TGTGCCAGCAGTTTGAGTCTGCATCTTGCAGATACGCAGTATTTT. The chain couples TRBV28 to TRBJ2-3; D is ambiguous. The germline gives CDR1 MDHEN, CDR2 SYDVKM. The CDR3 length is 15 residues. V gave up 3 bases and J gave up 4 bases, with 14 bases separating them.

The rearrangement links TRBV6-1 to TRBJ2-1; 11 nucleotides agree with TRBD1. V lost 7 bases, J lost 5 bases, and 4 bases stayed unmatched. Germline CDR1 MNHNS, CDR2 SASEGT. The CDR3 runs to 14 residues. The CDR3 sequence is CASIWDRGNNEQFF. CDR3 DNA: TGTGCCAGCATCTGGGACAGGGGGAACAATGAGCAGTTCTTC.

The rearrangement links TRBV7-9 to TRBJ1-5, with a possible D match to TRBD1 (6 bases). CDR1 is SEHNR, CDR2 FQNEAQ, per germline (reference sequence). This CDR3 has 14 amino acids. Trimming left V 8 bases short and J 7 bases short, with 18 bases between. As DNA, the CDR3 is TGTGCCAGCGGGACAAATGACCTTAAGCAGCCCCAGCATTTT. Its protein product is CASGTNDLKQPQHF.